Detailed here is one TCR beta chain. Its antigen is still unknown. These data belong to a study of cytomegalovirus exposure and HLA in healthy donors. At the level of the study: Among over 350 genotyped donors, around 80% fell in the Caucasian-associated ancestry cluster. Study outcomes and limitations: As a later analysis revealed, most CMV-associated TCR beta chains appeared HLA-restricted. Reports showed the classifier diagnosing cytomegalovirus status with high specificity and sensitivity. Investigators reported 164 TCR beta chains as tied to cytomegalovirus.

Primers included in the PCR were 60 Vbeta and 13 Jbeta primers. Measured with immunoSEQ multiplex PCR; TCRdb has only the in-frame clones, and not every one. The table has about 100,000 clones, approximately 73% seen once. The germline V and J ends were trimmed by 4 bases and 4 bases, with 11 bases remaining between them. There are 12 residues in the CDR3. CDR1 is SQVTM, CDR2 ANQGSEA, per germline. J is TRBJ2-7 and V is TRBV29-1; no definite D call. The source of this sequence is a woman aged 50 to 60 in good health and CMV-seropositive. The material sequenced was PBMCs. The DNA of the CDR3 is TGCAGCGTTGTGGTCCGAGCGTACGAGCAGTACTTC. As protein: CSVVVRAYEQYF.